These 21 T cell receptor beta chains came from one sample sequenced in a study of blood T cell repertoires in COVID-19. The protocol was immunoSEQ multiplex PCR, while the TCRdb copy is restricted to in-frame clones and leaves out a portion. The sample includes roughly 90,000 clones, 80% seen only once; the top ten take approximately 10%. What was sequenced was peripheral blood. Receptor source: a woman between 70 and 85 years old with acute or convalescent COVID-19.

The V gene is TRBV5-1, the J gene TRBJ1-2; 9 bases are a match to TRBD1. Germline V gene lookup returns CDR1 SGHRS and CDR2 YFSETQ. This CDR3 is 15 amino acids long. V shed 0 bases and J 4 bases; nucleotides not matched to a gene: 4. This chain's CDR3 is CASSLDPGQGYGYTF. In DNA, the CDR3 is TGCGCCAGCAGCTTGGACCCGGGACAGGGCTATGGCTACACCTTC.

The rearrangement uses TRBV5-6 and TRBJ1-2; D gene ambiguous. Trimming removed 2 bases from V and 4 bases from J, with 6 bases in between. Germline assignment: CDR1 SGHDT and CDR2 YYEEEE. This CDR3 spans 12 amino acids. DNA for the CDR3: TGTGCCAGCAGCTTTGGGAGCTATGGCTACACCTTC. It specifies CASSFGSYGYTF. The variable domain in full, completed from reference TRBV5-6 and TRBJ1-2, reads DAGVTQSPTHLIKTRGQQVTLRCSPKSGHDTVSWYQQALGQGPQFIFQYYEEEERQRGNFPDRFSGHQFPNYSSELNVNALLLGDSALYLCASSFGSYGYTFGSGTRLTVV.

Only one count was recorded for this clone. The chain joins TRBV5-1 to TRBJ1-1; D is ambiguous. Germline CDR1 is SGHRS and CDR2 is YFSETQ. Trimming cost V 4 bases and J 4 bases, with 20 bases left between them. The CDR3 spans 16 residues. The CDR3 DNA is TGCGCCAGCAGCGGCACATCGACACCCCGGCCCACTGAAGCTTTCTTT. Translating it yields CASSGTSTPRPTEAFF.

CDR3 coding DNA: TGTGCCAGCAGTGAAGCAGGGACAGGGGTAATGACCCAGTACTTC. Translating it yields CASSEAGTGVMTQYF. The V and J genes are TRBV28 and TRBJ2-5; 10 nucleotides match TRBD1. The trim removed 5 bases at V and 7 bases at J, leaving 10 bases unmatched. The germline gives CDR1 MDHEN, CDR2 SYDVKM. There are 15 residues in the CDR3.

The chain links TRBV9 to TRBJ1-5; D possibly corresponds to TRBD1 (5 bases). This CDR3 spans 14 amino acids. Germline assignment: CDR1 SGDLS and CDR2 YYNGEE. V shed 2 bases and J shed 6 bases, with 12 bases lying between them. CDR3 sequence (DNA): TGTGCCAGCAGCGTCGGAGGGGTGAGTCAGCCCCAGCATTTT. It yields the protein CASSVGGVSQPQHF. Variable domain in full (rest from reference TRBV9 and TRBJ1-5): DSGVTQTPKHLITATGQRVTLRCSPRSGDLSVYWYQQSLDQGLQFLIQYYNGEERAKGNILERFSAQQFPDLHSELNLSSLELGDSALYFCASSVGGVSQPQHFGDGTRLSIL.

The chain couples TRBV28 to TRBJ2-1; TRBD2 aligns across 10 bases. The CDR3 spans 14 residues. V lost 5 bases and J lost 2; bases outside the gene matches: 0. The germline gives CDR1 MDHEN, CDR2 SYDVKM. The CDR3 bases are TGTGCCAGCAGTGGGACTAGCGCCTACAATGAGCAGTTCTTC. Translating gives CASSGTSAYNEQFF. The complete variable domain, with remaining parts taken from reference TRBV28 and TRBJ2-1, reads DVKVTQSSRYLVKRTGEKVFLECVQDMDHENMFWYRQDPGLGLRLIYFSYDVKMKEKGDIPEGYSVSREKKERFSLILESASTNQTSMYLCASSGTSAYNEQFFGPGTRLTVL.

The chain couples TRBV19 to TRBJ1-4; D is uncertain. Trimming left V 6 bases short and J 5 bases short, with 4 bases between. Germline V gene sequence: CDR1 LNHDA, CDR2 SQIVND (reference sequence). The CDR3 sequence is 11 residues long. CDR3 residues: CASSINEKLFF. CDR3 in DNA: TGTGCCAGTAGCATCAATGAAAAACTGTTTTTT.

The V and J genes are TRBV5-1 and TRBJ2-7, with 9 nucleotides matching TRBD2. V was clipped by 1 base and J by 5 bases; unmatched bases: 10. CDR3 length: 16 residues. CDR1 and CDR2 from the germline V gene are SGHRS and YFSETQ. The DNA for the CDR3 is TGCGCCAGCAGCTTGCCTGGGGGTAGCGGGGGACACGAGCAGTACTTC. Its translation is CASSLPGGSGGHEQYF. The full variable domain, its missing parts supplied by reference TRBV5-1 and TRBJ2-7, is KAGVTQTPRYLIKTRGQQVTLSCSPISGHRSVSWYQQTPGQGLQFLFEYFSETQRNKGNFPGRFSGRQFSNSRSEMNVSTLELGDSALYLCASSLPGGSGGHEQYFGPGTRLTVT.

The chain is built from TRBV28 and TRBJ2-2; tentative D call: TRBD2 (7 bases). Trimming removed 7 bases from V and 6 bases from J, with 24 bases in between. The CDR3 covers 17 residues. CDR1 and CDR2 from the germline V gene are MDHEN and SYDVKM. This CDR3 reads CASTLVYPGGAAGELFF. CDR3 in DNA: TGTGCCAGCACCCTAGTATACCCGGGGGGCGCCGCCGGGGAGCTGTTTTTT.

V is TRBV3-1 (or the pseudogene TRBV3-2) and J is TRBJ1-5, with 8 bases matching TRBD1. Germline assignment: CDR1 LGHDT and CDR2 YNNKEL (reference sequence). This CDR3 region has 14 residues. J lost 2 bases, V lost 5 bases, and 2 bases had no gene match. In DNA form, the CDR3 reads TGTGCCAGCAGCGACAGGGGAGGCAATCAGCCCCAGCATTTT. This codes for CASSDRGGNQPQHF.

The CDR3 reads CASSLIGGDTDTQYF. CDR3 sequence (DNA): TGTGCCAGCAGCTTAATCGGGGGGGACACAGATACGCAGTATTTT. The chain has TRBV7-9 and TRBJ2-3; 8 bases agree with TRBD2. Germline CDR1 is SEHNR and CDR2 is FQNEAQ (reference sequence). The CDR3 is 15 amino acids. V was clipped by 2 bases and J by 2 bases; unmatched bases: 3.

This sequence joins TRBV7-8 and TRBJ1-3, with 10 bases fitting TRBD1. Trimming cost V 5 bases and J 2 bases; bases outside gene matches: 9. CDR1 and CDR2 from the germline V gene are SGHVS and FQNEAQ. The CDR3 runs to 17 residues. Written as DNA, the CDR3 is TGTGCCAGCAGCGGCCACCGGGACAGGGGACCTGGAAACACCATATATTTT. The encoded protein is CASSGHRDRGPGNTIYF.

The J gene is TRBJ2-7, the V gene TRBV10-3, with TRBD1 matching 7 bases. CDR3 length equals 13 residues. Per the germline V gene, CDR1 is ENHRY and CDR2 is SYGVKD. The ends lost 4 bases at V and 5 bases at J; junction bases unmatched: 5. The CDR3 loop is CAISGQGRDEQYF. The DNA for the CDR3 is TGTGCCATCAGTGGACAGGGTAGGGACGAGCAGTACTTC.

The chain uses TRBV11-1 and TRBJ2-1; TRBD2 matches 11 bases. The CDR3 has 13 residues. The trim removed 4 bases at V and 10 bases at J, leaving 3 bases unmatched. Germline CDR1 and CDR2: SGHAT and FQDESV (reference sequence). CDR3 amino acids: CASSWLAGGEQFF. The CDR3 nucleotides are TGTGCCAGCAGCTGGTTAGCGGGGGGGGAGCAGTTCTTC. Using reference TRBV11-1 and TRBJ2-1 for the parts outside the CDR3, the full variable domain is EAEVAQSPRYKITEKSQAVAFWCDPISGHATLYWYRQILGQGPELLVQFQDESVVDDSQLPKDRFSAERLKGVDSTLKIQPAELGDSAMYLCASSWLAGGEQFFGPGTRLTVL.

The chain recombines TRBV12-5 with TRBJ2-2, with 9 bases fitting TRBD1. CDR1 and CDR2 (germline): LGHNT, FRNRAP. The CDR3 sequence is 14 residues long. The V segment lost 1 base and the J segment 6 bases; nucleotides outside the gene matches: 0. The CDR3 protein is CASGLGTGAGELFF. CDR3 in DNA: TGTGCTAGTGGTTTGGGGACAGGGGCCGGGGAGCTGTTTTTT. Full variable domain (outside the CDR3, taken from reference TRBV12-5 and TRBJ2-2): DARVTQTPRHKVTEMGQEVTMRCQPILGHNTVFWYRQTMMQGLELLAYFRNRAPLDDSGMPKDRFSAEMPDATLATLKIQPSEPRDSAVYFCASGLGTGAGELFFGEGSRLTVL.

The sample holds one count of this clone. The chain combines TRBV13 with TRBJ2-7; TRBD2 aligns across 13 bases. The CDR3 consists of 17 residues. J lost 2 bases, V lost 5 bases, and 9 bases had no gene match. The germline V gene has CDR1 PRHDT and CDR2 FYEKMQ (reference sequence). The CDR3 DNA is TGTGCCAGCAGCCGGGGACTAGCGGGACCCTCACCCTACGAGCAGTACTTC. As protein: CASSRGLAGPSPYEQYF.

The V and J genes are TRBV10-3 and TRBJ2-7, with 8 bases identical to TRBD1. Germline V lookup: CDR1 ENHRY, CDR2 SYGVKD. The CDR3 is made up of 14 amino acids. After removal of 8 bases from V and 3 bases from J, the junction contained 9 bases not matched to a gene. This CDR3 reads CAIADSTGGYEQYF. The CDR3 DNA follows: TGTGCCATCGCAGACAGCACAGGGGGCTACGAGCAGTACTTC.

The chain employs TRBV7-3 and TRBJ2-3; weak D call: TRBD1 (5 bases). The CDR3 length is 14 residues. Germline V CDR1 and CDR2: SGHTA, FQGTGA. Trimming pared 2 bases from V and 3 bases from J, leaving 9 bases between. Written as DNA, the CDR3 is TGTGCCAGCAGCTTACAGGGTTGGACAGATACGCAGTATTTT. As protein: CASSLQGWTDTQYF. Full variable domain (missing parts from reference TRBV7-3 and TRBJ2-3): GAGVSQTPSNKVTEKGKYVELRCDPISGHTALYWYRQSLGQGPEFLIYFQGTGAADDSGLPNDRFFAVRPEGSVSTLKIQRTERGDSAVYLCASSLQGWTDTQYFGPGTRLTVL.

The chain combines TRBV10-1 with TRBJ1-6; 7 bases match TRBD1. V shed 7 bases and J 6 bases; nucleotides not matched to a gene: 9. This CDR3 has 15 amino acids. Germline CDR1 WNHNN, CDR2 SYGVQD (reference sequence). Written as DNA, the CDR3 is TGCGCCAGCATTCCACCGGGACAGTTTAATTCACCCCTCCACTTT. Translating gives CASIPPGQFNSPLHF.

V and J are TRBV23-1 and TRBJ1-6, with 7 bases identical to TRBD1. TRBV23-1 is recorded as an ORF, its role being uncertain. V lost 6 bases to trimming and J lost 11 bases; unmatched junction nucleotides: 7. The CDR3 is 13 residues long. The CDR3 bases are TGCGCCAGCAGCCGCGGACAGGAGGCACCCCTCCACTTT. It encodes CASSRGQEAPLHF.

V usage is TRBV5-6 and J usage is TRBJ1-1; D call uncertain. Germline V lookup: CDR1 SGHDT, CDR2 YYEEEE. Trimming removed 1 base at V and 4 bases at J, with 14 bases between. The CDR3 runs to 15 residues. In nucleotides, the CDR3 is TGTGCCAGCAGCTTGTTTCCGGGATGGGGCACTGAAGCTTTCTTT. Residues: CASSLFPGWGTEAFF.